These 14 T cell receptor beta chains came from one sample sequenced in a study of regulatory and conventional T cells in RAG deficiency. Only in-frame clones appear in the TCRdb table, and some are missing; sequencing was by immunoSEQ multiplex PCR. Here the sample spans around 33,000 clones, 90% being singletons. The sample also formed part of further work on regulatory T cells. That report notes: The primer mix had 52 TRBV and 13 TRBJ primers.

The sample taken for sequencing was CD8+ T cells sorted from blood. These receptors were obtained from a human donor in good health.

The chain carries TRBV30 and TRBJ1-5, with a weak D call TRBD1 (5 bases). The germline V gene encodes CDR1 GTSNPN and CDR2 SVGIG (reference sequence). Trimming stripped 0 bases from V and 6 bases from J, with 12 bases between. The length of the CDR3 is 14 residues. CDR3 DNA sequence: TGTGCCTGGAGTGTGGGTGGGGGGGGTCAGCCCCAGCATTTT. Translation gives CAWSVGGGGQPQHF.

The chain combines TRBV27 with TRBJ2-1; 7 bases align to TRBD1. CDR3 length equals 14 residues. CDR1 is MNHEY and CDR2 is SMNVEV in the germline V gene (reference sequence). V shed 5 bases and J 4 bases; nucleotides not matched to a gene: 5. This chain's CDR3 is CASSPPGQYNEQFF. Here the CDR3 DNA reads TGTGCCAGCAGTCCCCCGGGACAGTACAATGAGCAGTTCTTC.

In its sample, this clone was seen once. The J gene is TRBJ1-1, the V gene TRBV11-2; D is unresolved. Germline V gives CDR1 SGHAT, CDR2 FQNNGV. Trimming removed 4 bases at V and 1 base at J, with 7 bases between. This CDR3 comprises 13 residues. As DNA, the CDR3 is TGTGCCAGCAGCTCGACACGGAACACTGAAGCTTTCTTT. Protein: CASSSTRNTEAFF.

This clone was counted only a few times. The gene calls are TRBV14 and TRBJ2-7; TRBD1 matches 11 bases. This CDR3 has 14 residues. Per germline, CDR1 SGHDN and CDR2 FVKESK. V shed 3 bases, J shed 3 bases, and the junction held 1 base outside the gene matches. CDR3: CASSHGTGGYEQYF. The CDR3 nucleotides are TGTGCCAGCAGCCATGGGACAGGGGGCTACGAGCAGTACTTC. Drawing the rest from reference TRBV14 and TRBJ2-7, the complete variable domain is EAGVTQFPSHSVIEKGQTVTLRCDPISGHDNLYWYRRVMGKEIKFLLHFVKESKQDESGMPNNRFLAERTGGTYSTLKVQPAELEDSGVYFCASSHGTGGYEQYFGPGTRLTVT.

The DNA of the CDR3 is TGTGCCAGCAGCCCCTCAGGGGTTAACACCGGGGAGCTGTTTTTT. Translation: CASSPSGVNTGELFF. This chain joins TRBV7-3 and TRBJ2-2, with D possibly matching TRBD1 (6 bases). Trimming stripped 5 bases from V and 2 bases from J, with 12 bases between. The CDR3 loop spans 15 amino acids. CDR1 is SGHTA and CDR2 is FQGTGA in the germline V gene.

This chain connects TRBV4-2 to TRBJ2-6; TRBD1 is a possible D gene (6 bases). The CDR3 extends over 16 amino acids. Per germline, CDR1 LGHNA and CDR2 YNFKEQ. The V gene lost 0 bases and the J gene lost 2 bases, with 8 bases spanning the gap. CDR3 in amino acids: CASSQDTGTGANVLTF. For the CDR3, the DNA is TGTGCCAGCAGCCAAGATACAGGGACTGGGGCCAACGTCCTGACTTTC.

The genes are TRBV29-1 and TRBJ1-1; D ambiguous. V was clipped by 3 bases and J by 4 bases, with 6 bases between them. Per the germline V gene, CDR1 is SQVTM and CDR2 is ANQGSEA. CDR3 length: 11 amino acids. DNA for the CDR3: TGCAGCGTTGAGGGTGGCACTGAAGCTTTCTTT. This encodes CSVEGGTEAFF.

The rearrangement joins TRBV9 to TRBJ2-1; maybe TRBD2 (5 bases). V lost 3 bases to trimming and J lost 8 bases, with 15 bases between them. This CDR3 has 14 amino acids. CDR1 and CDR2 (germline): SGDLS, YYNGEE. The chain's CDR3 is CASSAREGSYEQFF. The CDR3 DNA is TGTGCCAGCAGCGCCCGTGAAGGGAGTTATGAGCAGTTCTTC.

The J gene is TRBJ2-7, the V gene TRBV27; D is uncertain. Germline lookup yields CDR1 MNHEY and CDR2 SMNVEV (reference sequence). V gave up 3 bases and J gave up 2 bases, with 8 bases separating them. The CDR3 has 13 residues. In DNA form, the CDR3 reads TGTGCCAGCAGTTTGGGTAAAACCTACGAGCAGTACTTC. This encodes CASSLGKTYEQYF.

V and J are TRBV29-1 and TRBJ2-3, with 7 bases matching TRBD2. Germline values: CDR1 SQVTM, CDR2 ANQGSEA. V dropped 4 bases and J dropped 1; count of bases not matched to a gene: 2. The length of the CDR3 is 13 residues. This CDR3 reads CSVALARTDTQYF. The CDR3 DNA reads as TGCAGCGTTGCACTAGCGCGCACAGATACGCAGTATTTT.

The chain links TRBV10-2 to TRBJ2-7, with 10 bases identical to TRBD2. J gave up 5 bases and V 6 bases, and 13 bases lay outside the gene matches. The germline CDR1 and CDR2 sequences are WSHSY and SAAADI. The CDR3 is made up of 16 amino acids. The CDR3 spells CASRGASGSVMDEQYF. CDR3 DNA: TGCGCCAGCAGGGGGGCTAGCGGGAGTGTAATGGACGAGCAGTACTTC.

Comments on this clone: The germline gene is not matched at one end of the junction; a read error may be the cause. The V gene is TRBV7-9, the J gene TRBJ1-5; D gene uncertain. Germline CDR1 reads SEHNR; CDR2 reads FQNEAQ (reference sequence). The CDR3 totals 12 residues. The CDR3, as DNA: TGTGCCAGCAGCGAAGGAGATCACCCCCAGCATTTT. It codes for CASSEGDHPQHF.

The rearrangement uses TRBV6-5 and TRBJ1-1, with D possibly matching TRBD1 (5 bases). The CDR3 spans 14 residues. Germline V gene sequence: CDR1 MNHEY, CDR2 SVGAGI. The V and J ends lost 8 bases and 9 bases respectively, with 22 bases between them. CDR3 sequence reads: CASGLRDLASQAFF. For the CDR3, the DNA is TGTGCCAGCGGTTTACGGGACCTCGCGTCCCAAGCTTTCTTT.

The J gene is TRBJ1-1, the V gene TRBV10-1; D not resolved. Germline V CDR1 and CDR2: WNHNN, SYGVQD (reference sequence). The CDR3 has 14 amino acids. Trimming left V 6 bases short and J 2 bases short, with 13 bases between. CDR3 loop: CASSPEKGNTEAFF. The CDR3, as DNA: TGCGCCAGCAGCCCTGAGAAGGGTAACACTGAAGCTTTCTTT.